The 28 T cell receptor beta chains given below trace back to one sample, sequenced in a study of siplizumab effects on memory and regulatory T cells. Profiling relied on immunoSEQ multiplex PCR, and the TCRdb table lists in-frame clones only, not all of them. The repertoire consists of around 100,000 clones, with 75% to 95% occurring once and the leading ten covering 0.14% to 0.15%. Sequenced: CD4+ T cells sorted from blood. Every receptor here comes from a human donor in good health.

The chain links TRBV5-1 to TRBJ2-5, with TRBD2 matching 10 bases. CDR1 and CDR2 from the germline V gene are SGHRS and YFSETQ. The CDR3 has 15 amino acids. J was trimmed by 0 bases and V by 6 bases; bases with no gene match: 5. The DNA of the CDR3 is TGCGCCAGCACCCGAGCGGGGGGGAACCAAGAGACCCAGTACTTC. Its protein product is CASTRAGGNQETQYF. The full variable domain, its missing parts supplied by reference TRBV5-1 and TRBJ2-5, is KAGVTQTPRYLIKTRGQQVTLSCSPISGHRSVSWYQQTPGQGLQFLFEYFSETQRNKGNFPGRFSGRQFSNSRSEMNVSTLELGDSALYLCASTRAGGNQETQYFGPGTRLLVL.

The CDR3 sequence is CASSLSRASGANVLTF. CDR3 DNA: TGTGCCAGCAGCTTAAGCAGGGCGTCTGGGGCCAACGTCCTGACTTTC. The chain joins TRBV7-3 to TRBJ2-6, with a possible D match to TRBD1 (5 bases). V dropped 1 base and J dropped 1 base, with 8 bases sitting between them. This CDR3 has 16 amino acids. Germline CDR1 and CDR2: SGHTA and FQGTGA. Variable domain in full (rest from reference TRBV7-3 and TRBJ2-6): GAGVSQTPSNKVTEKGKYVELRCDPISGHTALYWYRQSLGQGPEFLIYFQGTGAADDSGLPNDRFFAVRPEGSVSTLKIQRTERGDSAVYLCASSLSRASGANVLTFGAGSRLTVL.

V usage is TRBV5-6 and J usage is TRBJ1-3, with TRBD1 as a possible D gene (5 bases). V lost 5 bases to trimming and J lost 2 bases, with 14 bases between them. The CDR3 consists of 15 residues. From germline, CDR1 is SGHDT and CDR2 YYEEEE. The CDR3 DNA sequence: TGTGCCAGCAGAGCCCAGGGTCTGACTGGAAACACCATATATTTT. This sequence encodes CASRAQGLTGNTIYF. Full variable domain (missing parts from reference TRBV5-6 and TRBJ1-3): DAGVTQSPTHLIKTRGQQVTLRCSPKSGHDTVSWYQQALGQGPQFIFQYYEEEERQRGNFPDRFSGHQFPNYSSELNVNALLLGDSALYLCASRAQGLTGNTIYFGEGSWLTVV.

The chain recombines TRBV18 with TRBJ1-6; D may be TRBD1 (5 bases). Germline V CDR1 and CDR2: KGHSH, LQKENI. This CDR3 has 16 amino acids. Trimming stripped 2 bases from V and 9 bases from J, with 17 bases between. The DNA for the CDR3 is TGTGCCAGCTCACCAATCCTAGTATCCGGGGGTTCACCCCTCCACTTT. This gives the protein CASSPILVSGGSPLHF.

This chain links TRBV5-4 with TRBJ1-4, with D possibly being TRBD1 (5 bases). V was shortened by 4 bases and J by 7 bases, with 11 bases between the two germline ends. The CDR3 extends over 13 amino acids. Germline V gene data show CDR1 as SGHNT and CDR2 as YYREEE (reference sequence). CDR3 sequence reads: CASSVGTAEKLFF. CDR3 bases: TGTGCCAGCAGCGTAGGGACGGCTGAAAAACTGTTTTTT.

This clone was counted once. The chain links TRBV7-8 to TRBJ1-5; D gene uncertain. Germline V CDR1 and CDR2: SGHVS, FQNEAQ. V lost 2 bases, J lost 3 bases, and 8 bases lay in between. This CDR3 region has 14 residues. Written as DNA, the CDR3 is TGTGCCAGCAGCTTAATAGAGTACAATCAGCCCCAGCATTTT. Translating gives CASSLIEYNQPQHF. Full variable domain (remainder filled in from reference TRBV7-8 and TRBJ1-5): GAGVSQSPRYKVAKRGQDVALRCDPISGHVSLFWYQQALGQGPEFLTYFQNEAQLDKSGLPSDRFFAERPEGSVSTLKIQRTQQEDSAVYLCASSLIEYNQPQHFGDGTRLSIL.

The chain has TRBV9 and TRBJ2-7; 10 bases are a match to TRBD2. CDR1 and CDR2 (germline): SGDLS, YYNGEE. The CDR3 spans 15 residues. After removal of 0 bases from V and 4 bases from J, the junction contained 4 bases not matched to a gene. CDR3 region: CASSVEAGGHYEQYF. The CDR3 nucleotides read TGTGCCAGCAGCGTAGAAGCGGGGGGGCATTACGAGCAGTACTTC.

This chain connects TRBV5-4 to TRBJ2-5; TRBD2 agrees at 8 bases. The CDR3 runs 15 residues. Per the germline V gene, CDR1 is SGHNT and CDR2 is YYREEE (reference sequence). V was pared by 5 bases and J by 5 bases, with 11 bases of the junction left unmatched. The DNA of the CDR3 is TGTGCCAGCAGACCATCTAGCGGGTACAGGGAGACCCAGTACTTC. Amino acids: CASRPSSGYRETQYF.

The J gene is TRBJ2-1, the V gene TRBV28; possibly TRBD2 for D (5 bases). Germline CDR1 and CDR2: MDHEN and SYDVKM. The germline V and J ends were trimmed by 4 bases and 4 bases, with 20 bases remaining between them. The CDR3 is 17 amino acids. CDR3 sequence reads: CASSSSPSKRYYNEQFF. CDR3 in DNA: TGTGCCAGCAGTTCCTCCCCAAGTAAGCGGTATTACAATGAGCAGTTCTTC.

The genes are TRBV4-3 and TRBJ2-3; D might be TRBD1 or TRBD2, each matching 5 bases. This CDR3 comprises 11 residues. V shed 8 bases and J shed 5 bases, with 8 bases lying between them. Per the germline V gene, CDR1 is LGHNA and CDR2 is YSLEER. The CDR3 reads CASGGGDTQYF. DNA of the CDR3: TGCGCCAGCGGTGGGGGAGATACGCAGTATTTT.

The V call is TRBV11-2, the J call TRBJ1-1; D ambiguous. Per germline, CDR1 SGHAT and CDR2 FQNNGV. This CDR3 is built from 13 residues. Trimming left V 5 bases short and J 5 bases short, with 12 bases between. CDR3: CASSTYSRTEAFF. The CDR3 nucleotides are TGTGCCAGCAGCACCTATTCGAGAACTGAAGCTTTCTTT.

The rearrangement links TRBV9 to TRBJ2-7; TRBD2 matches 9 bases. The CDR3 is made up of 18 amino acids. With 0 bases clipped from V and 6 bases from J, the junction kept 16 bases outside the gene matches. CDR1 and CDR2 from the germline V gene are SGDLS and YYNGEE. DNA for the CDR3: TGTGCCAGCAGCGTAGGAGGTGAGGTCTACGCGGGGGGGCTCGAGCAGTACTTC. This encodes CASSVGGEVYAGGLEQYF.

The rearrangement joins TRBV5-1 to TRBJ2-7; 10 nucleotides match TRBD1. From germline, CDR1 is SGHRS and CDR2 YFSETQ. J gave up 4 bases and V 4 bases, and 5 bases lay outside the gene matches. The CDR3 runs to 14 residues. The CDR3 is CASSGTGQGYEQYF. Here the CDR3 DNA reads TGCGCCAGCAGCGGGACGGGACAGGGGTACGAGCAGTACTTC.

This chain uses TRBV27 with TRBJ2-5; D unclear. CDR1 is MNHEY and CDR2 is SMNVEV in the germline V gene (reference sequence). Trimming stripped 6 bases from V and 2 bases from J, with 10 bases between. This CDR3 is built from 13 residues. CDR3 DNA sequence: TGTGCCAGCAGCTCCCGCACGCAAGAGACCCAGTACTTC. It translates to CASSSRTQETQYF.

Worth noting for this clone: Other DNA sequences within the sample encode an identical CDR3. The DNA for the CDR3 is TGCAGTGCTAGACAGGGGTATGGCTACACCTTC. It is translated as CSARQGYGYTF. V usage is TRBV20-1 and J usage is TRBJ1-2; possible D gene TRBD1, 6 bases. V was cut by 2 bases and J by 5 bases, with 6 bases left in between. This CDR3 region has 11 residues. Germline values: CDR1 DFQATT, CDR2 SNEGSKA (reference sequence).

This clone was seen a few times. The chain carries TRBV6-5 and TRBJ1-3; D is uncertain. The CDR3 contains 16 residues. Per germline, CDR1 MNHEY and CDR2 SVGAGI. Between the trimmed V and J ends, which lost 2 bases and 0 bases, there was a span of 11 bases. The CDR3 sequence is CASSYVRPNSGNTIYF. CDR3 bases: TGTGCCAGCAGTTACGTCCGGCCCAACTCTGGAAACACCATATATTTT.

The chain has TRBV30 and TRBJ1-1; D perhaps matches TRBD1 (5 bases). Trimming left V 0 bases short and J 4 bases short, with 12 bases between. The CDR3 covers 14 residues. The germline V gene has CDR1 GTSNPN and CDR2 SVGIG (reference sequence). The DNA of the CDR3 is TGTGCCTGGAGTGTTGGGGGTGGGCGCACTGAAGCTTTCTTT. Its protein is CAWSVGGGRTEAFF.

The V and J genes are TRBV7-2 and TRBJ2-5, with unresolved D. The V end lost 4 bases, the J end lost 2 bases, and 17 bases lay between the germline ends. Germline CDR1 is SGHTA and CDR2 is FQGNSA. CDR3 size: 16 residues. The CDR3 DNA is TGTGCCAGCAGCTACTCATTCCTCGTATCTCAAGAGACCCAGTACTTC. Amino acids: CASSYSFLVSQETQYF.

The chain couples TRBV4-1 to TRBJ1-6; 7 bases line up with TRBD1. The CDR3 runs to 15 residues. V was pared by 4 bases and J by 5 bases, with 5 bases of the junction left unmatched. Germline CDR1 is MGHRA and CDR2 is YSYEKL. For the CDR3, the DNA is TGCGCCAGCAGCCCCCCGACAGGGAATAATTCACCCCTCCACTTT. Its translation is CASSPPTGNNSPLHF.

In this sample, this clone turned up once. This rearrangement joins TRBV6-5 to TRBJ1-2; tentative D call: TRBD1 (6 bases). This CDR3 is 13 amino acids long. V dropped 7 bases and J dropped 1 base, with 10 bases sitting between them. Germline CDR1 is MNHEY and CDR2 is SVGAGI. The CDR3 protein is CASTQGHNYGYTF. CDR3 nucleotides: TGTGCCAGCACCCAGGGGCATAACTATGGCTACACCTTC.

This clone appeared a few times. The chain couples TRBV5-4 to TRBJ1-3; 7 bases map to TRBD1. Germline V gene data show CDR1 as SGHNT and CDR2 as YYREEE (reference sequence). This CDR3 has 15 amino acids. V lost 0 bases and J lost 2; bases outside the gene matches: 2. DNA for the CDR3: TGTGCCAGCAGCTTGGGACAGGGCACTGGAAACACCATATATTTT. Translated, it gives CASSLGQGTGNTIYF. Variable domain in full (rest from reference TRBV5-4 and TRBJ1-3): ETGVTQSPTHLIKTRGQQVTLRCSSQSGHNTVSWYQQALGQGPQFIFQYYREEENGRGNFPPRFSGLQFPNYSSELNVNALELDDSALYLCASSLGQGTGNTIYFGEGSWLTVV.

The CDR3 nucleotides read TGCAGCGTTGACCCGGGACAGTATCCTTATGGCTACACCTTC. Protein product: CSVDPGQYPYGYTF. The J gene is TRBJ1-2, the V gene TRBV29-1; TRBD1 matches 7 bases. V lost 3 bases to trimming and J lost 5 bases; unmatched junction nucleotides: 9. CDR3 length: 14 residues. Per germline, CDR1 SQVTM and CDR2 ANQGSEA. Variable domain in full (rest from reference TRBV29-1 and TRBJ1-2): SAVISQKPSRDICQRGTSLTIQCQVDSQVTMMFWYRQQPGQSLTLIATANQGSEATYESGFVIDKFPISRPNLTFSTLTVSNMSPEDSSIYLCSVDPGQYPYGYTFGSGTRLTVV.

This chain links TRBV11-3 with TRBJ2-2, with a weak D call TRBD2 (7 bases). CDR3 length equals 15 residues. Germline CDR1 is SGHNT and CDR2 is YENEEA. The V and J ends lost 5 bases and 3 bases respectively, with 13 bases between them. The CDR3 nucleotides read TGTGCCAGCAGCGCGGGGGCAATGGACACCGGGGAGCTGTTTTTT. Its protein is CASSAGAMDTGELFF.

The chain employs TRBV2 and TRBJ2-3; TRBD1 matches 7 bases. Germline CDR1 is SNHLY and CDR2 is FYNNEI. With V trimmed by 5 bases and J by 0 bases, 2 bases remained unmatched. This CDR3 has 14 amino acids. The CDR3 region is CASSRGLSTDTQYF. CDR3 nucleotides: TGTGCCAGCAGTAGGGGGCTTAGCACAGATACGCAGTATTTT.

The chain recombines TRBV21-1 with TRBJ1-6; TRBD1, the table's D call, lacks a check against the DNA. TRBV21-1 is reported as a pseudogene. This CDR3 contains 16 residues. CDR3 region: CASSKVPTGSNSPLHF. The CDR3 nucleotides read TGTGCCAGCAGCAAAGTACCCACAGGGAGTAACTCACCCCTCCACTTT.

The J gene is TRBJ2-2, the V gene TRBV5-6, with 8 positions matching TRBD1. V gave up 2 bases and J gave up 9 bases; unmatched junction bases: 9. Germline lookup yields CDR1 SGHDT and CDR2 YYEEEE. The CDR3 covers 15 residues. The chain's CDR3 is CASSFQGAVVRELFF. CDR3 in DNA: TGTGCCAGCAGCTTCCAGGGGGCTGTTGTCCGGGAGCTGTTTTTT.

V gene TRBV11-2 combines with J gene TRBJ1-1, with a tentative D call TRBD1 (5 bases). CDR3 length equals 14 residues. CDR1 SGHAT and CDR2 FQNNGV come from the germline V gene. The V and J ends lost 1 base and 7 bases respectively, with 13 bases between them. CDR3 in amino acids: CASSLVGWGDEAFF. Here the CDR3 DNA reads TGTGCCAGCAGCTTAGTAGGGTGGGGGGATGAAGCTTTCTTT.

The chain carries TRBV5-5 and TRBJ1-3; D is unresolved. V lost 1 base and J 2 bases, leaving 7 bases between the germline ends. The CDR3 runs 14 residues. The germline CDR1 and CDR2 sequences are SGHKS and YYEKEE (reference sequence). In nucleotides, the CDR3 is TGTGCCAGCAGCTTGCAAAGGGCTGGAAACACCATATATTTT. This sequence encodes CASSLQRAGNTIYF. Supplemented by reference TRBV5-5 and TRBJ1-3, the full variable domain reads DAGVTQSPTHLIKTRGQQVTLRCSPISGHKSVSWYQQVLGQGPQFIFQYYEKEERGRGNFPDRFSARQFPNYSSELNVNALLLGDSALYLCASSLQRAGNTIYFGEGSWLTVV.